The T cell receptor beta chain described here comes from a study of T cell clones after liver transplantation. Per germline, CDR1 LNHDA and CDR2 SQIVND (reference sequence). The CDR3 contains 18 residues. V was cut by 6 bases and J by 8 bases, with 28 bases left in between. Produced via immunoSEQ multiplex PCR; TCRdb's table is partial and in-frame only. The table lists 49,000 or so clones, approximately 71% of them singletons. The source of this sequence is a human patient who received a liver transplant. Certain T cells may be donor cells from the graft. The chain recombines TRBV19 with TRBJ2-2; D could derive from TRBD1 or TRBD2 (5 bases each). This sample comprised CD4+ T cells from blood, obtained about 56 months after liver transplant. CDR3 nucleotide sequence: TGTGCCAGTAGCCACGCCCGGACGGGGCAGGTCTTTAGAGGGGAGCTGTTTTTT. Protein sequence: CASSHARTGQVFRGELFF.